A single sample is the source of the 29 T cell receptor beta chains below, sequenced in a study of tumor-infiltrating lymphocytes in primary liver carcinoma (dated by TCRdb to the late 2010s). Blood RNA was extracted from unsorted whole blood using TRIzol reagent, and germline DNA was obtained with the DNeasy Blood & Tissue kit. Data came from an Illumina HiSeq 2500. A constant-region primer and ProtoScript II reverse transcriptase were used to reverse-transcribe TCRbeta-specific cDNA from 500 ng total RNA. TCRbeta libraries were built with three nested multiplex PCR rounds, a slightly modified ARM-PCR procedure. The first two PCR rounds used multiplex TRBV1-TRBV30 forward primers with a Cbeta reverse primer, each for approximately 11 cycles. The public reads were reprocessed in TCRdb via fastp at Q25 and MiXCR, keeping in-frame beta chains. When rows share a CDR3 protein, they turn into one entry using the most common DNA and genes. A total of 320,000 or so distinct CDR3 sequences appear in this sample, approximately 60% of them only once. Roughly 9% of the sample comes from the top ten.

Sequenced input: peripheral blood. Receptor source: a man aged 40-49 years with primary liver carcinoma and hepatitis B virus infection.

V is TRBV11-1 and J is TRBJ2-4; TRBD1 agrees at 7 bases. V was clipped by 6 bases and J by 0 bases; unmatched bases: 8. This CDR3 is built from 16 residues. Germline V gene lookup returns CDR1 SGHAT and CDR2 FQDESV (reference sequence). CDR3 bases: TGTGCCAGCAGGTTAAGAAGGGGGCCAGCCAAAAACATTCAGTACTTC. This gives the protein CASRLRRGPAKNIQYF.

The chain couples TRBV7-8 to TRBJ2-4, with D possibly matching TRBD2 (5 bases). In germline, CDR1 is SGHVS, CDR2 FQNEAQ. CDR3 length equals 17 residues. Trimming cost V 5 bases and J 1 base, with 18 bases left between them. CDR3: CASSPTPPGFAKNIQYF. Here the CDR3 DNA reads TGTGCCAGCAGCCCCACCCCCCCGGGGTTTGCCAAAAACATTCAGTACTTC.

As regards this clonotype: This may stem from a read error, because a much larger clone lies one nucleotide away. No conserved phenylalanine or tryptophan is present at the end of the CDR3, so a read error is the likely explanation. CDR3 bases: TGTGCCAGCAGCCGTGATCTATCCGGGACTACTCGCGAGCAGTACTTA. Its protein is CASSRDLSGTTREQYL. This sequence joins TRBV6-6 and TRBJ2-7, with 7 bases aligning to TRBD2. Trimming cost V 6 bases and J 6 bases; bases outside gene matches: 17. The CDR3 is made up of 16 amino acids. Per germline, CDR1 MNHNY and CDR2 SVGAGI (reference sequence).

The chain has TRBV6-2 or TRBV6-3 and TRBJ2-1; D is undetermined. The V end lost 7 bases, the J end lost 8 bases, and 18 bases lay between the germline ends. CDR3 length equals 14 residues. Germline CDR1 reads MNHEY; CDR2 reads SVGEGT. CDR3 in DNA: TGTGCCAGCACCAAAGCAGACTTTGTGTATGAGCAGTTCTTC. The encoded protein is CASTKADFVYEQFF.

Worth noting for this clonotype: Relative to the germline gene, one junction end is altered; a read error may explain this. The chain links TRBV7-9 to TRBJ2-7; D gene uncertain. Germline CDR1 is SEHNR and CDR2 is FQNEAQ (reference sequence). The CDR3 covers 13 residues. The CDR3 DNA sequence: TGTGCCAGCTCCCCAGGTCCCAGTTACGAGAAGTACTTC. Translation: CASSPGPSYEKYF.

Remarks on this clonotype: This may come from a read error, since a much larger clone is one base off. The chain has TRBV5-4 and TRBJ2-4; 9 bases match TRBD1. The CDR3 spans 15 residues. V was pared by 5 bases and J by 13 bases, with 16 bases of the junction left unmatched. Per germline, CDR1 SGHNT and CDR2 YYREEE (reference sequence). CDR3 residues: CASRHDRGVFGEQYF. As DNA, the CDR3 is TGTGCCAGCAGGCACGACAGGGGGGTATTCGGTGAGCAGTACTTC.

Points on this clonotype: This is likely a read error, given that the CDR3 carries no conserved phenylalanine or tryptophan at its end. CDR3: CGSSQGLASGGKDTQYL. The CDR3 DNA reads TGCGGCAGCAGCCAAGGTCTGGCTAGCGGGGGGAAGGATACGCAGTATCTT. The J gene is TRBJ2-3, the V gene TRBV4-3, with 11 bases matching TRBD2. The V gene's germline CDR1 is LGHNA and CDR2 YSLEER. The CDR3 runs 17 residues.

This clonotype was counted a single time. A read error may be the cause here, since a much bigger clone is one base away. The chain links TRBV12-3 or TRBV12-4 to TRBJ2-3; D not resolved. This CDR3 comprises 13 residues. The CDR3 nucleotides are TGTGCCAACAGTAGGTCTAGCACAGATACGCAGTATTTT. Translation gives CANSRSSTDTQYF.

Comments on this clonotype: A much bigger clone sits one base away, suggesting this may be a read error. V usage is TRBV12-3 or TRBV12-4 and J usage is TRBJ2-2; 12 bases map to TRBD2. The CDR3 contains 15 residues. CDR3 bases: TGTGCCAGCAGAGGACTAGCGGGATCTTCCGGGGTGCTGTTTTTT. Amino acid sequence: CASRGLAGSSGVLFF.

A remark on this clonotype: One end of the junction fails to match germline, which may point to a read error. The rearrangement uses TRBV5-4 and TRBJ1-1; TRBD1 is a possible D gene (5 bases). CDR1 SGHNT and CDR2 YYREEE come from the germline V gene (reference sequence). The CDR3 runs to 17 residues. The chain's CDR3 is CASSFPRQTIGNTEAFF. Here the CDR3 DNA reads TGTGCCAGCAGTTTCCCGAGACAGACAATTGGGAACACTGAAGCCTTCTTT. Full variable domain (remainder filled in from reference TRBV5-4 and TRBJ1-1): ETGVTQSPTHLIKTRGQQVTLRCSSQSGHNTVSWYQQALGQGPQFIFQYYREEENGRGNFPPRFSGLQFPNYSSELNVNALELDDSALYLCASSFPRQTIGNTEAFFGQGTRLTVV.

The chain uses TRBV12-3 or TRBV12-4 and TRBJ2-1; possibly TRBD2 for D (6 bases). The CDR3 extends over 13 amino acids. Deletions cut 9 bases from V and 8 bases from J, with 17 bases between. The CDR3 nucleotides read TGTGCCAGAACCCGCTGGGAGGTAGATGAGCAGTTCTTC. It is translated as CARTRWEVDEQFF.

This clonotype was seen a few times. This chain joins TRBV24-1 and TRBJ2-5, with 10 nucleotides matching TRBD1. The length of the CDR3 is 17 residues. V trimming: 1 base; J trimming: 4 bases; junction bases outside the gene matches: 8. Germline loops: CDR1 KGHDR, CDR2 SFDVKD. This CDR3 is CATSDFGLTGGTETQYF. CDR3 nucleotides: TGTGCCACCAGTGATTTCGGGTTGACAGGGGGCACAGAGACCCAGTACTTC.

The chain carries TRBV5-4 and TRBJ1-4, with D unclear. Between the trimmed V and J ends, which lost 4 bases and 3 bases, there was a span of 13 bases. The CDR3 is made up of 15 amino acids. The germline gives CDR1 SGHNT, CDR2 YYREEE (reference sequence). CDR3: CASSTHGSSNEKLFF. CDR3 in DNA: TGTGCCAGCAGCACCCATGGGTCGTCTAATGAAAAACTGTTTTTT.

This clonotype was recorded once. The CDR3 ends on some other residue instead of the conserved phenylalanine or tryptophan, so this is likely a read error. The rearrangement joins TRBV11-1 to TRBJ2-6, with D perhaps TRBD1 (5 bases). CDR3 size: 17 residues. Per germline, CDR1 SGHAT and CDR2 FQDESV (reference sequence). V was clipped by 5 bases and J by 4 bases, with 18 bases between them. DNA for the CDR3: TGTGCCAGCAGCCTGTTGGGGCGGACAACGGGGGCCAACGTCCTGACTTCC. It is translated as CASSLLGRTTGANVLTS.

Points on this clonotype: Just one base apart from a much larger clone, this may be a read error. This chain connects TRBV29-1 to TRBJ1-1, with TRBD1 as a possible D gene (6 bases). The CDR3 is 11 residues long. Germline V gives CDR1 SQVTM, CDR2 ANQGSEA. CDR3 in amino acids: CRAGANTVAFF. The CDR3 DNA reads TGCAGGGCGGGGGCGAACACTGTAGCTTTCTTT.

About this clonotype itself: A much more abundant neighbour one base away suggests this may be a read error. This chain connects TRBV4-3 to TRBJ1-4; D ambiguous. This CDR3 comprises 15 residues. Germline loops: CDR1 LGHNA, CDR2 YSLEER. CDR3 in amino acids: CASSQGATSNEKPFF. The CDR3 DNA follows: TGCGCCAGCAGCCAAGGCGCGACGTCTAATGAAAAACCGTTTTTT.

This clonotype was found once. The J gene is TRBJ2-7, the V gene TRBV14; D is perhaps TRBD2 (6 bases). The CDR3 covers 13 residues. Germline V gene sequence: CDR1 SGHDN, CDR2 FVKESK. Trimming shortened V by 8 bases and J by 7 bases, and 18 bases separated the two germline ends. The CDR3 DNA is TGTGCCAGCGGCCCCCGACTAGTTGGGGAGCAGTACTTC. Translation gives CASGPRLVGEQYF.

Of note for this clonotype: One end of the junction is discordant with germline, which a read error may explain. The V and J genes are TRBV4-1 and TRBJ1-2, with D perhaps TRBD1 (6 bases). Germline assignment: CDR1 MGHRA and CDR2 YSYEKL. This CDR3 is 15 amino acids long. The CDR3 loop reads CASNQDWTDNYGYTF. DNA for the CDR3: TGCGCCAGCAACCAAGATTGGACAGACAACTATGGTTACACCTTC.

With regard to this clonotype: One junction end does not reproduce the germline sequence, and a read error may be involved. The CDR3 sequence is CIVEFFERNTGQLFF. CDR3 nucleotides: TGCATCGTTGAATTTTTCGAAAGGAACACCGGGCAGCTGTTTTTT. This chain joins TRBV29-1 and TRBJ2-2; D gene unclear. The V gene's germline CDR1 is SQVTM and CDR2 ANQGSEA. CDR3 size: 15 residues.

The rearrangement links TRBV11-1 to TRBJ2-3; D gene uncertain. This CDR3 is 14 amino acids long. Germline V CDR1 and CDR2: SGHAT, FQDESV (reference sequence). The V gene lost 5 bases and the J gene lost 5 bases, with 14 bases spanning the gap. The chain's CDR3 is CASSIWQAQDTQYF. The CDR3 DNA reads as TGTGCCAGCAGCATATGGCAGGCTCAAGATACGCAGTATTTT.

A remark on this clonotype: A much more abundant neighbour one base away suggests this may be a read error. The rearrangement uses TRBV11-2 and TRBJ1-5; 8 positions match TRBD1. CDR3 size: 15 residues. From germline, CDR1 is SGHAT and CDR2 FQNNGV. After removal of 4 bases from V and 9 bases from J, the junction contained 11 bases not matched to a gene. CDR3 protein: CASSSSRTGKGPQHF. CDR3 DNA: TGTGCCAGCAGCTCGTCCCGGACAGGGAAGGGGCCCCAGCATTTT.

Notes on this clonotype: This could be a read error, since a much larger clone is one nucleotide away. The chain couples TRBV28 to TRBJ2-5; 7 nucleotides match TRBD2. Germline values: CDR1 MDHEN, CDR2 SYDVKM. This CDR3 region has 14 residues. The CDR3 DNA reads as TGTGCCAGCTTGGACGGGGGGATACAAGAGACCGAGTACTTC. Residues: CASLDGGIQETEYF.

This clonotype showed up many times. The CDR3 DNA reads TGTGCCAGCAGTGCCTCCCCGAGACTAGCGGCGAACACCGGGGAGCTGTTTTTT. The encoded protein is CASSASPRLAANTGELFF. The chain carries TRBV6-6 and TRBJ2-2; 9 nucleotides agree with TRBD2. The length of the CDR3 is 18 residues. Germline CDR1 is MNHNY and CDR2 is SVGAGI (reference sequence). V gave up 5 bases and J gave up 0 bases; unmatched junction bases: 10.

This clonotype was recorded once. A much larger clone is a single base away; this may be a read error. The V and J genes are TRBV4-2 and TRBJ2-1, with 8 bases fitting TRBD2. Germline values: CDR1 LGHNA, CDR2 YNFKEQ. CDR3 size: 16 residues. The DNA for the CDR3 is TGTGTCAGCAGCCAAGATCGGCGGGGGGCCTACAATGAGCAGTTCTTC. This translates into CVSSQDRRGAYNEQFF.

This chain joins TRBV11-2 and TRBJ2-5, with no clear D. The CDR3 totals 12 residues. Germline values: CDR1 SGHAT, CDR2 FQNNGV. CDR3 sequence (DNA): TGTACAAGCAGGTTGAATCGAGAGACCCAGTACTTC. As protein: CTSRLNRETQYF.

Points on this clonotype: A read error is likely, as this CDR3 ends without the conserved phenylalanine or tryptophan. The V gene is TRBV11-1, the J gene TRBJ2-7, with D perhaps matching TRBD1 (5 bases). Germline V gene lookup returns CDR1 SGHAT and CDR2 FQDESV (reference sequence). CDR3 length: 14 amino acids. The CDR3 nucleotides are TGTGCCAGCAGCTTACACAGGAACTCCTACGAACAGTACATC. As protein: CASSLHRNSYEQYI.

To note about this clonotype: A much larger clone lies a single base off, so this may be a read error. This chain joins TRBV6-1 and TRBJ2-2, with D perhaps matching TRBD2 (6 bases). V was cut by 9 bases and J by 7 bases, with 15 bases left in between. The CDR3 loop spans 13 amino acids. CDR1 is MNHNS and CDR2 is SASEGT in the germline V gene. The CDR3 nucleotides read TGTGCCAGGAGGGCGGGGCAGGTCGGGGAGCTGTTTTTT. Translation gives CARRAGQVGELFF.

Details on this clonotype: A much larger clone differs by one base, so this may be a read error. The genes are TRBV6-1 and TRBJ2-1; D is unresolved. Germline assignment: CDR1 MNHNS and CDR2 SASEGT. The CDR3 sequence is 16 residues long. The CDR3 loop is CANSGIVGLTYNEQFF. In DNA form, the CDR3 reads TGTGCCAACAGTGGAATCGTAGGCCTGACTTACAATGAGCAGTTCTTC.

This clonotype was recorded once. J is TRBJ2-3 and V is TRBV5-4, with 8 bases lining up with TRBD1. Germline-derived CDR1 and CDR2 are SGHNT and YYREEE (reference sequence). J gave up 3 bases and V 4 bases, and 10 bases lay outside the gene matches. The CDR3 totals 16 residues. The CDR3: CASSQTSRGQTDTQYF. The DNA for the CDR3 is TGTGCCAGCAGCCAGACAAGCAGGGGGCAAACAGATACGCAGTATTTT.